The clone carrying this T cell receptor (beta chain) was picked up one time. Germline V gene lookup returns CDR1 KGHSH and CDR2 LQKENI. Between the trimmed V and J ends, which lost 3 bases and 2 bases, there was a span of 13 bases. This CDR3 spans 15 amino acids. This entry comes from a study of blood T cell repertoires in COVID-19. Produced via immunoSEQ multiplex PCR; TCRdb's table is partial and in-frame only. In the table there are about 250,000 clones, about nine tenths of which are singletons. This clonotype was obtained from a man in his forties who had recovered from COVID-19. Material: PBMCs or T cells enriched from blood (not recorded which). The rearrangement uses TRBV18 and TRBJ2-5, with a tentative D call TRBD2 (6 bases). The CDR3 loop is CASSPPGLLQETQYF. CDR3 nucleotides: TGTGCCAGCTCACCCCCGGGACTTCTTCAAGAGACCCAGTACTTC.